These 18 T cell receptor beta chains originate from one sample sequenced in a study of blood T cells in healthy people across ages. The use of a sample-barcoded 5' primer and a J-beta primer mix characterized a second PCR of roughly 6 to 11 cycles. TCRdb redid the calling of the 5' RACE reads with MiXCR, one entry per CDR3 protein. The sample carries 550,000 to 750,000 distinct CDR3 sequences, around 20% recorded once. Source material: blood. The receptors come from a man in his sixties or seventies in good health.

This clonotype turned up a few times. This rearrangement joins TRBV5-7 to TRBJ2-7; perhaps TRBD2 as D (6 bases). TRBV5-7 counts as an open reading frame of uncertain function. With 0 bases removed from V and 1 base from J, the gap between germline ends came to 26 bases. The length of the CDR3 is 20 residues. The CDR3 DNA is TGTGCCAGCAGCTTGGCCGGGGGAGGACGGGTTTCCTCTACATCCTACGAGCAGTACTTC. It translates to CASSLAGGGRVSSTSYEQYF.

This clonotype showed up just a few times. DNA for the CDR3: TGTGCCAGCAGTTCTCGGACAGGGGCGCTCGGGCAGTACTTC. This sequence encodes CASSSRTGALGQYF. The rearrangement uses TRBV27 and TRBJ2-7, with TRBD1 matching over 9 bases. Germline V gene sequence: CDR1 MNHEY, CDR2 SMNVEV (reference sequence). After removal of 4 bases from V and 9 bases from J, the junction contained 10 bases not matched to a gene. The CDR3 loop spans 14 amino acids.

This clonotype turned up a few times. This rearrangement joins TRBV5-1 to TRBJ1-1; no clear D. This CDR3 is 14 amino acids long. V shed 4 bases and J shed 3 bases, with 13 bases lying between them. Per the germline V gene, CDR1 is SGHRS and CDR2 is YFSETQ. The CDR3 DNA follows: TGCGCCAGCAGCCACGGAGTGATGGACACTGAAGCTTTCTTT. This sequence encodes CASSHGVMDTEAFF.

This sequence joins TRBV27 and TRBJ2-3; 8 bases agree with TRBD2. V lost 7 bases, J lost 1 base, and 7 bases stayed unmatched. Looked up from germline, CDR1 is MNHEY and CDR2 is SMNVEV (reference sequence). The CDR3 spans 15 residues. This CDR3 reads CASTRMREGTDTQYF. The DNA of the CDR3 is TGTGCCAGCACACGCATGCGGGAGGGCACAGATACGCAGTATTTT.

This clonotype was seen repeatedly, ten times or more. The rearrangement links TRBV6-5 to TRBJ2-7; TRBD2 is a possible D gene (6 bases). The CDR3 sequence is 12 residues long. The germline gives CDR1 MNHEY, CDR2 SVGAGI. V was cut by 5 bases and J by 9 bases, with 14 bases left in between. The CDR3 sequence: CASSQSGGGQYF. The DNA for the CDR3 is TGTGCCAGCAGTCAGAGTGGGGGAGGGCAGTACTTC.

In its sample, this clonotype was seen a few times. The chain combines TRBV12-3 or TRBV12-4 with TRBJ2-5; the D gene could be TRBD1 or TRBD2 (7 bases each). Matching the DNA end better, TRBJ2-1 makes the J call doubtful. This CDR3 contains 12 residues. The CDR3 DNA follows: TGTGCCAGCAGCAGGGGGGGGGTTGAGCAGTTCTTC. This encodes CASSRGGVEQFF.

This chain connects TRBV28 to TRBJ2-7, with 7 nucleotides matching TRBD1. There are 15 residues in the CDR3. Germline V lookup: CDR1 MDHEN, CDR2 SYDVKM. V lost 2 bases, J lost 7 bases, and 11 bases stayed unmatched. CDR3 in DNA: TGTGCCAGCAGTTTACCGACAGGGCCTCAAGGGGAGCAGTACTTC. Translating gives CASSLPTGPQGEQYF.

V and J are TRBV20-1 and TRBJ2-7, with 8 bases identical to TRBD2. The germline V gene has CDR1 DFQATT and CDR2 SNEGSKA (reference sequence). The CDR3 loop spans 13 amino acids. V lost 6 bases, J lost 2 bases, and 6 bases stayed unmatched. DNA for the CDR3: TGCAGTGCCCCAGCGGGAGCACCCTACGAGCAGTACTTC. As protein: CSAPAGAPYEQYF.

There are a few counts of this clonotype. This sequence joins TRBV12-3 or TRBV12-4 and TRBJ2-1, with 10 nucleotides matching TRBD2. This CDR3 is 16 amino acids long. Trimming at V came to 7 bases and at J to 8 bases, leaving 14 bases not matched to a gene. The CDR3 DNA sequence: TGTGCCAGCACTTTCCCCAGCGGGAGGGTTTCGGATGAGCAGTTCTTC. Translating gives CASTFPSGRVSDEQFF.

This clonotype was recorded once. The V gene is TRBV20-1, the J gene TRBJ1-1; D possibly corresponds to TRBD1 (5 bases). Germline CDR1 reads DFQATT; CDR2 reads SNEGSKA (reference sequence). V lost 6 bases, J lost 11 bases, and 22 bases lay in between. CDR3 length: 13 amino acids. The CDR3 nucleotides read TGCAGTGCGTCTAACCGGGACCCCCCTCGGGCTTTCTTT. Encoded protein: CSASNRDPPRAFF.

This clonotype was recorded a few times. The V gene is TRBV7-2, the J gene TRBJ2-4, with D hard to call. Germline V CDR1 and CDR2: SGHTA, FQGNSA. This CDR3 is 17 amino acids long. V was cut by 5 bases and J by 0 bases, with 17 bases left in between. This chain's CDR3 is CASSQFGVGLAKNIQYF. CDR3 DNA: TGTGCCAGCAGCCAGTTCGGCGTGGGGTTAGCCAAAAACATTCAGTACTTC.

In its sample, this clonotype was seen a few times. V is TRBV4-3 and J is TRBJ2-2, with TRBD2 matching 9 bases. The CDR3 spans 14 residues. CDR1 LGHNA and CDR2 YSLEER come from the germline V gene. V dropped 4 bases and J dropped 7; count of bases not matched to a gene: 4. In DNA, the CDR3 is TGCGCCAGCAGCCCGGGACTAGCCCTCGGGGAGCTGTTTTTT. It yields the protein CASSPGLALGELFF.

At least ten counts were recorded for this clonotype. The rearrangement joins TRBV14 to TRBJ2-1; 11 bases are a match to TRBD2. The J segment lost 7 bases and the V segment lost 4 bases, leaving 6 bases of the junction unmatched. CDR1 SGHDN and CDR2 FVKESK come from the germline V gene. This CDR3 spans 15 amino acids. CDR3 sequence reads: CASSLLAGVGNEQFF. In DNA form, the CDR3 reads TGTGCCAGCAGCCTACTAGCGGGAGTGGGTAATGAGCAGTTCTTC.

This clonotype has a handful of counts. This chain's CDR3 is CASSYSVRTEQFF. The CDR3 region has the DNA TGTGCCAGCAGTTACTCGGTTAGAACTGAGCAGTTCTTC. This chain links TRBV6-2 or TRBV6-3 with TRBJ2-1; D unclear. Germline V gene sequence: CDR1 MNHEY, CDR2 SVGEGT. The CDR3 sequence is 13 residues long. Trimming removed 0 bases from V and 9 bases from J, with 9 bases in between.

The V gene is TRBV20-1, the J gene TRBJ2-1; D is unresolved. CDR3 length: 11 residues. The V end lost 6 bases, the J end lost 7 bases, and 10 bases lay between the germline ends. The germline V gene has CDR1 DFQATT and CDR2 SNEGSKA (reference sequence). The CDR3 here is CSAAYRNEQFF. The CDR3 nucleotides are TGCAGTGCAGCCTATCGAAATGAGCAGTTCTTC.

The chain links TRBV13 to TRBJ2-5; 8 nucleotides line up with TRBD1. V shed 1 base and J 0 bases; nucleotides not matched to a gene: 4. The CDR3 is 16 amino acids. Per germline, CDR1 PRHDT and CDR2 FYEKMQ (reference sequence). CDR3 amino acids: CASSLAGTGYQETQYF. The CDR3, as DNA: TGTGCCAGCAGCTTAGCCGGGACAGGTTACCAAGAGACCCAGTACTTC.

This clonotype was counted a few times. This clone may be a read error of a much larger clone one base away. The chain has TRBV4-1 and TRBJ1-2, with D hard to call. Germline CDR1 MGHRA, CDR2 YSYEKL. This CDR3 region has 14 residues. The CDR3 is CASSQEWSAYGHTF. The CDR3 DNA is TGCGCCAGCAGCCAAGAATGGTCAGCCTATGGCCACACCTTC.

The chain carries TRBV20-1 and TRBJ1-2; 7 bases match TRBD1. The CDR3 contains 10 residues. Germline V gives CDR1 DFQATT, CDR2 SNEGSKA (reference sequence). CDR3 DNA sequence: TGCAGCGACACAGGGGTGGGCTACACCTTC. Amino acid sequence: CSDTGVGYTF.